This entry describes one TCR beta chain. Its antigen is undetermined. The study defined stable Graves' hyperthyroidism as no ophthalmopathy progression within 18 months. Looked up from germline, CDR1 is SNHLY and CDR2 is FYNNEI. Trimming took off 5 bases at V and 1 base at J, with 17 bases between the two ends. This CDR3 comprises 16 residues. The sample belongs to a study of T cells in Graves' hyperthyroidism and ophthalmopathy. Overall study findings and caveats: Peripheral blood also featured most of the thyroid clonotypes expanded above 0.001.

RNA transcripts gave rise to amplified TCR beta CDR3 regions. HTBI primers were employed in a first-round RT-PCR of the TCR CDR3. Using its own MiXCR run on the multiplex PCR reads, TCRdb lists one record per CDR3 protein. The repertoire includes about 760,000 distinct CDR3 sequences, 30% to 40% of them detected once, and around 32% sits in the top ten. This clonotype was sampled from a woman in her 40s with Graves' hyperthyroidism. The chain uses TRBV2 and TRBJ1-2, with no clear D. Material for sequencing was blood. The CDR3 DNA is TGTGCCAGCAGTTTCGCGTATTCTCCCATTAACTATGGCTACACCTTC. This codes for CASSFAYSPINYGYTF.